Described below is a single TCR beta chain sequence and its context. No cognate antigen has been identified for it. No base quality values were provided; no much bigger clone lies one nucleotide off. This sample was taken from a study of control samples from healthy donors and cancer patients (dated by TCRdb to 2018 to 2021). Library construction relied on the immunoSEQ multiplex PCR assay. TCRdb stores this immuneACCESS table with in-frame sequences only. Part of the clones is absent; in the studies checked, under half of the shortfall reflects unresolved V genes, and no reason is known for the rest. Across this sample there are tens of thousands of clones, with about 80% seen only once. The top ten constitute under 35% of the sample. There are 14 amino acids in the CDR3, from cysteine to phenylalanine inclusive. Only CDR3 DNA is held: 42 bases, read in frame from base 1. The germline V gene yields MNHEY for CDR1 and SVGEGT for CDR2. Trimming leaves V shorter by 5 bases and J shorter by 6 bases, with the junction holding 9 bases beyond the gene matches.

Sequenced material: PBMCs. This clonotype was sampled from a man aged 55 to 70 with head and neck cancer. This sequence uses TRBV6-2 or TRBV6-3 and TRBJ1-1, and 7 junctional nucleotides match TRBD1. The CDR3 sequence is CASSLPTGSAEAFF. The bases read TGTGCCAGCAGTCTCCCGACAGGGAGCGCTGAAGCTTTCTTT.